Given below is one T cell receptor (beta chain) in context. The source of the sample is a study of control samples from healthy donors and cancer patients. Clones were sequenced by immunoSEQ multiplex PCR, and TCRdb holds only the in-frame ones, with some missing. The sample carries about 78,000 clones, around 90% recorded once. V lost 4 bases and J 5 bases, leaving 12 bases between the germline ends. This CDR3 comprises 13 residues. In germline, CDR1 is SGHVS, CDR2 FQNEAQ. The specimen was blood. This TCR was recovered from a woman aged 55-69 years in good health. The chain combines TRBV7-8 with TRBJ2-7; a possible D gene is TRBD1 (6 bases). Here the CDR3 DNA reads TGTGCCAGCAGCTGGGACGGACAGCACGAGCAGTACTTC. Translation: CASSWDGQHEQYF.